The rows below give T cell receptor beta chains drawn from one sample of a study of blood T cell repertoires in COVID-19. Data came from immunoSEQ multiplex PCR; TCRdb stores just in-frame clones and leaves some out. The table lists 240,000 or so clones, roughly 86% of them singletons. Sequences were obtained from peripheral blood. The source of these receptors is an elderly man with acute or convalescent COVID-19. Both conserved end residues are part of each CDR3. The D gene is left open where the match is weak. Size values are once, few and many counts, or a class for expanded clones, and some rows have none.

NA	TRBV20-1	NA	TRBJ1-1	CSASRAGPRTEAFF	TGCAGTGCTAGTAGGGCGGGGCCACGGACTGAAGCTTTCTTT
few	TRBV7-8	NA	TRBJ2-2	CASSKAPRGTGELFF	TGTGCCAGCAGCAAGGCCCCCCGAGGAACCGGGGAGCTGTTTTTT
NA	TRBV21-1	NA	TRBJ2-1	CASTRYNSYNEQFF	TGTGCCAGCACGAGGTACAACTCCTACAATGAGCAGTTCTTC
NA	TRBV27	TRBD1	TRBJ1-6	CASKDRGGSPLHF	TGTGCCAGCAAAGACAGGGGCGGGTCACCCCTCCACTTT
NA	TRBV18	NA	TRBJ1-5	CASAQGHKNNQPQHF	TGTGCCAGCGCCCAGGGTCATAAGAACAATCAGCCCCAGCATTTT
NA	TRBV19	NA	TRBJ2-1	CASSTRTGYEQFF	TGTGCCAGTAGTACCCGAACCGGTTATGAGCAGTTCTTC
NA	TRBV6-2/TRBV6-3	NA	TRBJ1-5	CASSKDRMIVLPQHF	TGTGCCAGCAGTAAGGACAGAATGATAGTTTTGCCCCAGCATTTT
NA	TRBV4-2	NA	TRBJ1-5	CASSQEEGQPQHF	TGTGCCAGCAGCCAAGAGGAGGGACAGCCCCAGCATTTT
once	TRBV7-8	TRBD2	TRBJ2-7	CASSRTSGSSYEQYF	TGTGCCAGCAGCAGGACTAGCGGCTCCTCCTACGAGCAGTACTTC
NA	TRBV9	NA	TRBJ2-2	CASSVSTTGTGELFF	TGTGCCAGCAGCGTGTCCACGACTGGCACCGGGGAGCTGTTTTTT
NA	TRBV5-1	NA	TRBJ1-1	CASSLAGSQGNTEAFF	TGCGCCAGCAGCTTGGCAGGGTCTCAAGGGAACACTGAAGCTTTCTTT
NA	TRBV7-3	NA	TRBJ2-1	CASSTTAGTGEQFF	TGTGCCAGCAGCACAACCGCGGGGACGGGTGAGCAGTTCTTC
NA	TRBV18	TRBD1	TRBJ1-4	CASSAGGHEKLFF	TGTGCCAGCTCAGCAGGGGGGCATGAAAAACTGTTTTTT
once	TRBV18	NA	TRBJ2-3	CASSPAGTTSTDTQYF	TGTGCCAGCTCACCCGCCGGGACAACTAGCACAGATACGCAGTATTTT
NA	TRBV3-1/TRBV3-2	TRBD1	TRBJ1-6	CASSPRQGAYNSPLHF	TGTGCCAGCAGCCCCCGACAGGGGGCCTATAATTCACCCCTCCACTTT
NA	TRBV25-1	TRBD1	TRBJ2-5	CASSFSGTVQETQYF	TGTGCCAGCAGCTTTTCTGGGACAGTCCAAGAGACCCAGTACTTC
NA	TRBV5-1	TRBD1	TRBJ2-2	CASSSRTGGVTGELFF	TGCGCCAGCAGCTCCCGGACAGGTGGTGTGACCGGGGAGCTGTTTTTT
NA	TRBV28	NA	TRBJ2-7	CASSRASYEQYF	TGTGCCAGCAGCAGGGCATCCTACGAGCAGTACTTC
NA	TRBV6-1	NA	TRBJ1-1	CASSEGQAGATEAFF	TGTGCCAGCAGTGAAGGCCAGGCGGGGGCCACTGAAGCTTTCTTT
NA	TRBV5-1	NA	TRBJ1-5	CASSLAGNSNQPQHF	TGCGCCAGCAGCTTGGCGGGGAATAGCAATCAGCCCCAGCATTTT
NA	TRBV10-1	TRBD2	TRBJ2-7	CASSRLAGDYEQYF	TGCGCCAGCAGTAGGCTAGCGGGAGACTACGAGCAGTACTTC
NA	TRBV13	NA	TRBJ2-7	CASSLFRRANWDEQYF	TGTGCCAGCAGCTTATTCCGGAGGGCCAACTGGGACGAGCAGTACTTC
NA	TRBV19	NA	TRBJ1-2	CASSPDRARDGYTF	TGTGCCAGTAGTCCGGACCGGGCGAGGGATGGCTACACCTTC
NA	TRBV19	NA	TRBJ2-1	CAAQTRNDEQFF	TGTGCCGCCCAAACCAGGAACGATGAGCAGTTCTTC
NA	TRBV28	NA	TRBJ1-4	CASRRPRATNEKLFF	TGTGCCAGCAGGAGGCCCAGGGCAACTAATGAAAAACTGTTTTTT
few	TRBV6-6	NA	TRBJ1-1	CASSRPGMNTEAFF	TGTGCCAGCAGTCGTCCAGGGATGAACACTGAAGCTTTCTTT
NA	TRBV12-2	NA	TRBJ2-3	CASRLDRADTQYF	TGTGCAAGTCGCTTAGACAGGGCAGATACGCAGTATTTT
few	TRBV4-3	TRBD2	TRBJ2-1	CASSRALADSYNEQFF	TGCGCCAGCAGCCGAGCACTAGCGGACTCCTACAATGAGCAGTTCTTC
NA	TRBV5-5	TRBD1	TRBJ1-1	CASSTAGTGGPRGAFF	TGTGCCAGCAGCACCGCCGGGACAGGGGGCCCCAGGGGAGCTTTCTTT
NA	TRBV9	NA	TRBJ1-3	CASSAGGGAGGNTIYF	TGTGCCAGCAGCGCAGGTGGGGGGGCTGGTGGAAACACCATATATTTT
NA	TRBV6-6	NA	TRBJ1-5	CATWSVYSNQPQHF	TGTGCCACCTGGTCGGTCTATAGCAATCAGCCCCAGCATTTT
once	TRBV7-6	TRBD1	TRBJ1-5	CASSRGGQSNQPQHF	TGTGCCAGCAGCCGAGGGGGACAGTCCAATCAGCCCCAGCATTTT
NA	TRBV15	NA	TRBJ2-2	CATSRERGGVGELFF	TGTGCCACCAGCAGAGAACGGGGTGGGGTAGGGGAGCTGTTTTTT
NA	TRBV19	NA	TRBJ1-5	CASTTDSYSNQPQHF	TGTGCCAGTACTACCGACAGTTATAGCAATCAGCCCCAGCATTTT
NA	TRBV15	NA	TRBJ2-5	CATSSPATVGGQVYF	TGTGCCACCAGCAGTCCTGCAACGGTTGGGGGCCAGGTGTACTTC
NA	TRBV5-1	NA	TRBJ1-1	CASSLGQPNTEAFF	TGCGCCAGCAGCTTGGGACAGCCGAACACTGAAGCTTTCTTT
NA	TRBV11-1	NA	TRBJ1-5	CASSLSSNQPQHF	TGTGCCAGCAGCTTGAGTAGCAATCAGCCCCAGCATTTT
NA	TRBV11-2	NA	TRBJ1-6	CASSKGGEVTRSPLHF	TGTGCCAGCAGCAAAGGCGGGGAGGTGACAAGATCACCCCTCCACTTT
NA	TRBV29-1	NA	TRBJ1-1	CSARIGGTEAFF	TGCAGCGCCCGAATCGGGGGCACTGAAGCTTTCTTT
NA	TRBV28	TRBD1	TRBJ2-7	CASSLRQGASYEQYF	TGTGCCAGCAGTTTAAGACAGGGGGCGAGCTACGAGCAGTACTTC
NA	TRBV18	TRBD1	TRBJ2-7	CASSLLTGGLDEQYF	TGTGCCAGCTCACTCCTGACAGGGGGCCTGGACGAGCAGTACTTC
NA	TRBV11-2	NA	TRBJ1-3	CASSGGTGNTIYF	TGTGCCAGCAGTGGAGGGACTGGAAACACCATATATTTT
once	TRBV18	TRBD1	TRBJ2-1	CASSPGTGWDSHNEQFF	TGTGCCAGCTCACCAGGGACAGGGTGGGACTCCCACAATGAGCAGTTCTTC
NA	TRBV19	TRBD1	TRBJ1-5	CASSIFWTGRTGNQPQHF	TGTGCCAGTAGTATTTTCTGGACAGGGCGTACGGGCAATCAGCCCCAGCATTTT
NA	TRBV28	NA	TRBJ1-2	CASSPAIDYGYTF	TGTGCCAGCAGCCCAGCGATCGACTATGGCTACACCTTC
NA	TRBV6-6	TRBD1	TRBJ1-3	CASSRGGQAQGNTIYF	TGTGCCAGCAGTAGGGGTGGACAGGCTCAGGGAAACACCATATATTTT
NA	TRBV19	TRBD1	TRBJ2-7	CASSSRQGGTGYEQYF	TGTGCCAGTAGTTCTCGACAGGGCGGAACAGGCTACGAGCAGTACTTC
NA	TRBV4-1	NA	TRBJ1-1	CASSTLDSELNTEAFF	TGCGCCAGCAGCACATTGGACAGCGAGTTGAACACTGAAGCTTTCTTT
NA	TRBV19	NA	TRBJ1-5	CASSIFGFQGGNQPQHF	TGTGCCAGTAGTATTTTTGGGTTTCAAGGGGGCAATCAGCCCCAGCATTTT
NA	TRBV2	TRBD1	TRBJ2-5	CASSEGTGKLSTQYF	TGTGCCAGCAGTGAGGGGACAGGGAAATTGTCGACCCAGTACTTC
NA	TRBV5-1	TRBD1	TRBJ1-5	CASSQTGGDQPQHF	TGCGCCAGCAGTCAGACAGGGGGGGATCAGCCCCAGCATTTT
NA	TRBV7-2	TRBD1	TRBJ1-5	CASSSDRVQPQHF	TGTGCCAGCAGTTCAGACAGGGTTCAGCCCCAGCATTTT
once	TRBV6-1	NA	TRBJ2-4	CASSDLGAAKNIQYF	TGTGCCAGCAGTGATCTGGGGGCAGCCAAAAACATTCAGTACTTC
NA	TRBV5-4	NA	TRBJ2-3	CASSLSGTDTQYF	TGTGCCAGCAGCTTGAGCGGGACAGATACGCAGTATTTT
NA	TRBV20-1	TRBD2	TRBJ2-1	CSASRSSGGNEQFF	TGCAGTGCTAGTAGGTCTAGCGGGGGCAATGAGCAGTTCTTC